This T cell receptor beta chain originates from a study of CXCR3-negative and CXCR3-positive naive CD8 T cells. UMI-labeled 5' RACE TRB cDNA libraries were prepared from the cells. TCRdb reprocessed the 5' RACE reads and stores each CDR3 protein as one record, lacking DNA. The sample table includes approximately 56,000 distinct CDR3 sequences. Comments on this clonotype: Antigen: not known.

Study results and caveats: Sequencing showed both naive subsets with comparably high diversity, and memory CD8+ cells much lower. CXCR3 expression dropped partially after cryopreservation, and most assays relied on fresh PBMCs. TRBV-TRBJ usage was similar across naive CXCR3 subsets but distinct in memory cells. TRB CDR3 properties served as the basis for inferring TCR strength, and surface CD5 was comparable between naive subsets.

Sequencing used memory CD8+ T cells from blood. The receptor's source is a human donor in good health. Some clones in this sample may be carry-over from other donors' samples.

The CDR3 loop is CASSLIAGNTYEQYF. The chain uses TRBV7-3 and TRBJ2-7; there is no DNA to check the TCRdb D call of TRBD2. Germline CDR1 SGHTA, CDR2 FQGTGA. This CDR3 contains 15 residues.